This TCR beta chain was sequenced for a study of shared clonotypes between healthy human individuals. Across the study: Per donor, three plates held CD4 naive cells, three held CD4 memory, two held CD8 naive and one held CD8 memory.

Study results and limitations: Naive subsets usually exceeded memory subsets in estimated richness. Rarefaction showed that sequencing of sorted subsets was incomplete (despite large depth).

Concerning this clone: Antigen unknown.

Assay used: immunoSEQ multiplex PCR; TCRdb lists only in-frame clones, some missing. This table holds 90,000 to 150,000 clones, around 65% found once. CCR7-negative CD45RA+ TemRA cells were pooled with CD45RO+ cells for CD8 memory. This CDR3 contains 18 residues. Germline lookup yields CDR1 MGHDK and CDR2 SYGVNS. The ends were cut back, 4 bases at V and 3 bases at J, with 22 bases in the middle. Source material: memory CD8+ T cells sorted from blood. Subset of the sample: CD45RO+ cells pooled with CCR7-negative TemRA cells. The source is a woman in her thirties in good health. The chain carries TRBV25-1 and TRBJ2-1, with a tentative D call TRBD2 (7 bases). The CDR3 loop reads CASSGVGGTLAVYNEQFF. In DNA, the CDR3 is TGTGCCAGCAGTGGCGTAGGGGGGACGCTAGCGGTCTACAATGAGCAGTTCTTC. The variable domain in full, completed from reference TRBV25-1 and TRBJ2-1, reads EADIYQTPRYLVIGTGKKITLECSQTMGHDKMYWYQQDPGMELHLIHYSYGVNSTEKGDLSSESTVSRIRTEHFPLTLESARPSHTSQYLCASSGVGGTLAVYNEQFFGPGTRLTVL.